Reported below is one T cell receptor (beta chain). Its antigen remains unknown. This CDR3 is 12 amino acids long. From germline, CDR1 is SQVTM and CDR2 ANQGSEA. V lost 7 bases and J 10 bases, leaving 16 bases between the germline ends. This entry comes from a study of T-cell reconstitution after alpha-beta-depleted transplantation in children. Preparation of the TCRbeta library was carried out with unique molecular identifiers. TCRdb itself ran the PCR reads through MiXCR, one entry per CDR3 protein. The top ten hold about 2% of the sample, which has hundreds of thousands of distinct CDR3 sequences, over 9.5% seen once. Study-wide results and limits: As was reported, about two months after transplant, alpha-beta T cells came from several hundred expanded graft clones. Surviving recipient T cells and thymic progenitors accounted for the high day-60 TCRbeta diversity observed in some patients. Once a year had passed after transplant, T-cell counts and diversity came mostly from newly produced T cells.

The source was PBMCs, collected before TCRalphabeta/CD19-depleted stem cell transplant. This TCR came from a child younger than 10 with inherited bone marrow failure, due to receive a stem cell transplant. This chain connects TRBV29-1 to TRBJ1-4, with D possibly matching TRBD1 (5 bases). CDR3 in amino acids: CSAQTVRGKLFF. CDR3 nucleotide sequence: TGCAGCGCCCAGACCGTTAGGGGAAAACTGTTTTTT.